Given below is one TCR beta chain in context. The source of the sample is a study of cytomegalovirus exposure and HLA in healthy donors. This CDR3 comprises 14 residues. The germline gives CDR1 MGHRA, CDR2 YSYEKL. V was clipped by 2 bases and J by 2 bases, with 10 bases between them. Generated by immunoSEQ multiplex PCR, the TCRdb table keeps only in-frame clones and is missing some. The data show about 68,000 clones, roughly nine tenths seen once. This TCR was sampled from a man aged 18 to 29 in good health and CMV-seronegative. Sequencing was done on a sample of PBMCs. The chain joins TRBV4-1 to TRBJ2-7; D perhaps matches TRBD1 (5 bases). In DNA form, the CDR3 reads TGCGCCAGCAGCCAAAGGTCAGGGACCTACGAGCAGTACTTC. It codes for CASSQRSGTYEQYF.